The 30 T cell receptor beta chains reported below all come from one sample, sequenced in a study of blood T cell repertoires in COVID-19. Here immunoSEQ multiplex PCR was the method, and the copy in TCRdb shows in-frame clones only, minus some. The sample includes approximately 230,000 clones, just under 85% of them seen just once. Material for sequencing was peripheral blood. These receptors all stem from a man older than 75 with acute or convalescent COVID-19.

The chain carries TRBV28 and TRBJ2-7, with 9 bases lining up with TRBD1. V shed 4 bases and J 3 bases; nucleotides not matched to a gene: 10. In germline, CDR1 is MDHEN, CDR2 SYDVKM. The CDR3 loop spans 16 amino acids. CDR3 amino acids: CASSSPGQGPNYEQYF. The CDR3 DNA follows: TGTGCCAGCAGTTCCCCGGGACAGGGACCCAACTACGAGCAGTACTTC.

In its sample, this clone was seen once. This chain's CDR3 is CASAQGDNSGNTIYF. CDR3 nucleotides: TGTGCCAGCGCCCAGGGGGATAACTCTGGAAACACCATATATTTT. The V call is TRBV9, the J call TRBJ1-3, with 7 bases lining up with TRBD1. CDR3 length: 15 residues. The J segment lost 0 bases and the V segment lost 7 bases, leaving 7 bases of the junction unmatched. Germline V gene lookup returns CDR1 SGDLS and CDR2 YYNGEE.

The rearrangement joins TRBV5-1 to TRBJ1-1, with a weak D call TRBD1 (6 bases). Germline V CDR1 and CDR2: SGHRS, YFSETQ. Trimming cost V 5 bases and J 5 bases, with 16 bases left between them. CDR3 length: 14 amino acids. CDR3 DNA sequence: TGCGCCAGCAGGCCAGGGGTAGTAGGGACTGAAGCTTTCTTT. Amino acid sequence: CASRPGVVGTEAFF.

Details on this clone: Germline and junction disagree at one end, which may indicate a read error. The rearrangement links TRBV5-6 to TRBJ1-2; 7 nucleotides line up with TRBD1. This CDR3 spans 11 amino acids. Germline lookup yields CDR1 SGHDT and CDR2 YYEEEE. For the CDR3, the DNA is TGTGCCAGCAGCTTGGGGGGGACAGCAAGCTTC. It yields the protein CASSLGGTASF.

The rearrangement uses TRBV9 and TRBJ2-3, with D hard to call. The CDR3 is 14 residues long. Germline lookup yields CDR1 SGDLS and CDR2 YYNGEE. Trimming shortened V by 4 bases and J by 3 bases, and 12 bases separated the two germline ends. The CDR3 is CASSSRMRTDTQYF. For the CDR3, the DNA is TGTGCCAGCAGCTCGAGGATGCGAACAGATACGCAGTATTTT.

This rearrangement joins TRBV14 to TRBJ1-2, with D possibly being TRBD1 (5 bases). The CDR3 covers 13 residues. Germline V lookup: CDR1 SGHDN, CDR2 FVKESK. V lost 2 bases and J 6 bases, leaving 10 bases between the germline ends. The CDR3 bases are TGTGCCAGCAGCCAATGGCAGGGCGATGGCTACACCTTC. This encodes CASSQWQGDGYTF.

The chain joins TRBV2 to TRBJ2-4, with D tentatively TRBD1 (5 bases). Germline V CDR1 and CDR2: SNHLY, FYNNEI. The CDR3 spans 15 residues. The V and J ends lost 7 bases and 9 bases respectively, with 22 bases between them. The CDR3 loop is CASTPRLVRVGIQYF. The CDR3 DNA is TGTGCCAGCACGCCAAGACTTGTCAGGGTTGGCATTCAGTACTTC.

J is TRBJ2-3 and V is TRBV11-3; 8 bases map to TRBD1. CDR3 length: 15 amino acids. V lost 5 bases and J lost 2; bases outside the gene matches: 6. CDR1 and CDR2 (germline): SGHNT, YENEEA. The CDR3 DNA reads TGTGCCAGCAGCACCGGGACAGGTCACACAGATACGCAGTATTTT. It is translated as CASSTGTGHTDTQYF.

This sequence joins TRBV25-1 and TRBJ1-3, with D possibly matching TRBD1 (5 bases). This CDR3 spans 17 amino acids. Germline CDR1 is MGHDK and CDR2 is SYGVNS. V shed 2 bases and J shed 2 bases, with 16 bases lying between them. This CDR3 reads CASSEGVSPGAGNTIYF. CDR3 coding DNA: TGTGCCAGCAGTGAAGGTGTGAGTCCGGGGGCTGGAAACACCATATATTTT.

This clone was recorded once. The genes are TRBV5-1 and TRBJ2-7; D is unresolved. The germline gives CDR1 SGHRS, CDR2 YFSETQ. The CDR3 covers 14 residues. V shed 4 bases and J shed 0 bases, with 11 bases lying between them. This chain's CDR3 is CASSMIGFSYEQYF. The CDR3 nucleotides are TGCGCCAGCAGCATGATCGGGTTCTCCTACGAGCAGTACTTC.

The genes are TRBV19 and TRBJ2-7; possibly TRBD1 for D (6 bases). This CDR3 contains 14 residues. Trimming cost V 3 bases and J 2 bases, with 11 bases left between them. Germline V gene data show CDR1 as LNHDA and CDR2 as SQIVND (reference sequence). The CDR3 DNA is TGTGCCAGTAGTATGAGCAGGGGCCCCTACGAGCAGTACTTC. This gives the protein CASSMSRGPYEQYF.

The chain uses TRBV28 and TRBJ1-1; D is undetermined. Germline CDR1 MDHEN, CDR2 SYDVKM. The CDR3 sequence is 12 residues long. V lost 4 bases to trimming and J lost 7 bases, with 10 bases between them. The CDR3 coding sequence is TGTGCCAGCAGTTCCCAGTTGGTTGAAGCTTTCTTT. It yields the protein CASSSQLVEAFF.

The V gene is TRBV4-1, the J gene TRBJ1-1, with TRBD1 matching 11 bases. The CDR3 spans 15 residues. J was trimmed by 4 bases and V by 4 bases; bases with no gene match: 5. The germline gives CDR1 MGHRA, CDR2 YSYEKL. CDR3 in amino acids: CASSREGQGGTEAFF. In nucleotides, the CDR3 is TGCGCCAGCAGCCGGGAGGGACAGGGGGGCACTGAAGCTTTCTTT.

This chain connects TRBV7-9 to TRBJ1-2, with D possibly being TRBD1 (5 bases). In germline, CDR1 is SEHNR, CDR2 FQNEAQ (reference sequence). The CDR3 has 15 amino acids. The V end lost 1 base, the J end lost 0 bases, and 9 bases lay between the germline ends. The CDR3 protein is CASSLGSGPNYGYTF. CDR3 DNA: TGTGCCAGCAGCTTAGGGTCAGGGCCTAACTATGGCTACACCTTC.

The chain links TRBV18 to TRBJ2-4; D may be TRBD1 (6 bases). Germline V gives CDR1 KGHSH, CDR2 LQKENI. The CDR3 spans 14 residues. Trimming shortened V by 2 bases and J by 1 base, and 6 bases separated the two germline ends. CDR3 sequence (DNA): TGTGCCAGCTCACCAAGGGGGGCCAAAAACATTCAGTACTTC. It specifies CASSPRGAKNIQYF.

The chain employs TRBV7-9 and TRBJ2-1, with TRBD1 identical over 8 bases. Germline trimming cut 5 bases from V and 0 bases from J; bases unmatched to any gene: 9. The germline gives CDR1 SEHNR, CDR2 FQNEAQ (reference sequence). The CDR3 has 17 amino acids. CDR3 sequence reads: CASSRRDRSSSYNEQFF. CDR3 nucleotides: TGTGCCAGCAGCCGCCGGGACAGGTCGAGCTCCTACAATGAGCAGTTCTTC.

The chain is built from TRBV20-1 and TRBJ2-7, with TRBD2 matching 11 bases. CDR1 is DFQATT and CDR2 is SNEGSKA in the germline V gene (reference sequence). CDR3 length: 14 amino acids. V lost 3 bases and J lost 1; bases outside the gene matches: 2. The CDR3 region has the DNA TGCAGTGCTAGTTCTAGCGGGAGGTCCTACGAGCAGTACTTC. It codes for CSASSSGRSYEQYF.

The V and J genes are TRBV28 and TRBJ2-3, with 14 bases lining up with TRBD2. The CDR3 length is 17 residues. The J segment lost 5 bases and the V segment lost 5 bases, leaving 9 bases of the junction unmatched. Germline-derived CDR1 and CDR2 are MDHEN and SYDVKM. CDR3 DNA: TGTGCCAGCAGTCCGGGACTAGCGGGGGCCTTGGGAGATACGCAGTATTTT. Amino acid sequence: CASSPGLAGALGDTQYF.

This clone was seen only a few times. The rearrangement uses TRBV7-9 and TRBJ1-1; TRBD1 is a possible D gene (6 bases). Germline values: CDR1 SEHNR, CDR2 FQNEAQ (reference sequence). There are 13 residues in the CDR3. Trimming shortened V by 6 bases and J by 0 bases, and 8 bases separated the two germline ends. DNA of the CDR3: TGTGCCAGCAGTTACAGGGTGAACACTGAAGCTTTCTTT. Encoded protein: CASSYRVNTEAFF.

The genes are TRBV6-5 and TRBJ2-1; the match to TRBD2 covers 12 bases. Germline CDR1 and CDR2: MNHEY and SVGAGI. This CDR3 region has 15 residues. V was pared by 4 bases and J by 7 bases, with 5 bases of the junction left unmatched. The CDR3 loop is CASSSRLAGENEQFF. The DNA for the CDR3 is TGTGCCAGCAGTTCTCGACTAGCGGGAGAGAATGAGCAGTTCTTC.

V usage is TRBV11-2 and J usage is TRBJ2-7; a weak D match, TRBD2 (6 bases). This CDR3 region has 15 residues. Germline V CDR1 and CDR2: SGHAT, FQNNGV. The V gene lost 1 base and the J gene lost 2 bases, with 12 bases spanning the gap. Here the CDR3 DNA reads TGTGCCAGCAGCTTAGCGGCTAGCGCACCCTACGAGCAGTACTTC. This codes for CASSLAASAPYEQYF. Combining the CDR3 with reference TRBV11-2 and TRBJ2-7 gives the whole variable domain EAGVAQSPRYKIIEKRQSVAFWCNPISGHATLYWYQQILGQGPKLLIQFQNNGVVDDSQLPKDRFSAERLKGVDSTLKIQPAKLEDSAVYLCASSLAASAPYEQYFGPGTRLTVT.

This sequence joins TRBV10-2 and TRBJ2-3; tentatively, D is TRBD1 (5 bases). V was clipped by 6 bases and J by 3 bases, with 10 bases between them. This CDR3 comprises 13 residues. Germline V gene data show CDR1 as WSHSY and CDR2 as SAAADI. Written as DNA, the CDR3 is TGCGCCAGCAGAGGGGAAGCAACAGATACGCAGTATTTT. Protein sequence: CASRGEATDTQYF.

The chain joins TRBV6-2 or TRBV6-3 to TRBJ2-5; D gene uncertain. V gave up 3 bases and J gave up 1 base, with 6 bases separating them. Germline assignment: CDR1 MNHEY and CDR2 SVGEGT. CDR3 size: 13 residues. The CDR3 protein is CASSYEFQETQYF. CDR3 DNA sequence: TGTGCCAGCAGTTATGAGTTCCAAGAGACCCAGTACTTC.

On this clone: Other nucleotide sequences from this sample produce the same CDR3. The chain uses TRBV7-9 and TRBJ1-1; D is unclear. CDR1 is SEHNR, CDR2 FQNEAQ, per germline (reference sequence). V lost 2 bases and J lost 0, with 7 bases in between. The CDR3 runs to 14 residues. Here the CDR3 reads CASSLRGLNTEAFF. The CDR3 DNA follows: TGTGCCAGCAGCTTAAGAGGGTTGAACACTGAAGCTTTCTTT.

The chain links TRBV4-1 to TRBJ1-2, with D unclear. CDR3 length: 14 residues. Germline V gene sequence: CDR1 MGHRA, CDR2 YSYEKL. The V end was cut by 0 bases, the J end by 13 bases, with 18 bases between. The CDR3 reads CASSQDISLAQATF. As DNA, the CDR3 is TGCGCCAGCAGCCAAGATATCTCCTTGGCTCAGGCCACCTTC.

V and J are TRBV19 and TRBJ2-1; 7 nucleotides agree with TRBD1. Trimming at V came to 0 bases and at J to 7 bases, leaving 9 bases not matched to a gene. The CDR3 spans 16 residues. CDR1 is LNHDA, CDR2 SQIVND, per germline (reference sequence). Written as DNA, the CDR3 is TGTGCCAGTAGTATAGACGAGGGGGCCAAGGTTAATGAGCAGTTCTTC. It yields the protein CASSIDEGAKVNEQFF.

The genes are TRBV24-1 and TRBJ2-1, with 16 bases matching TRBD2. The CDR3 is 18 amino acids. CDR1 and CDR2 from the germline V gene are KGHDR and SFDVKD. The junction had 11 bases not matched to a gene; V was cut back by 3 bases and J by 10 bases. The CDR3 DNA reads as TGTGCCACCAGTGATGTCCCCGGGACTAGCGGGAGGGCCAGGGAGCAGTTCTTC. This translates into CATSDVPGTSGRAREQFF.

The chain employs TRBV18 and TRBJ1-1; 9 bases map to TRBD1. Germline CDR1 KGHSH, CDR2 LQKENI. J gave up 4 bases and V 0 bases, and 3 bases lay outside the gene matches. The CDR3 runs to 15 residues. CDR3 region: CASSPPKTGGTEAFF. DNA of the CDR3: TGTGCCAGCTCACCACCTAAGACAGGGGGCACTGAAGCTTTCTTT.

This clone has only a few counts. The chain is built from TRBV10-3 and TRBJ1-6; D is uncertain. The CDR3 is 14 amino acids. The V end lost 2 bases, the J end lost 3 bases, and 5 bases lay between the germline ends. The germline CDR1 and CDR2 sequences are ENHRY and SYGVKD. CDR3 bases: TGTGCCATCAGTGAGGCAGGCTATAATTCACCCCTCCACTTT. Protein product: CAISEAGYNSPLHF.

The chain couples TRBV19 to TRBJ2-7, with D perhaps matching TRBD1 (5 bases). The V and J ends lost 5 bases and 5 bases respectively, with 16 bases between them. The CDR3 length is 14 residues. Germline V gives CDR1 LNHDA, CDR2 SQIVND (reference sequence). CDR3 nucleotide sequence: TGTGCCAGTAGTCACGCGCAGGGTTACAACGAGCAGTACTTC. Its protein is CASSHAQGYNEQYF.